The 32 T cell receptor beta chains listed next were all sequenced from one sample in a study of control samples from healthy donors and cancer patients. This table comes from immunoSEQ multiplex PCR, and its TCRdb copy is limited to in-frame clones, with some not included. Counted here are some 150,000 clones, about 93% occurring once; the ten biggest clones make up 13% to 15%. Input material: PBMCs. The source is a man aged 55 to 70 with colorectal cancer.

The chain employs TRBV12-3 or TRBV12-4 and TRBJ2-5; no definite D call. V lost 2 bases, J lost 2 bases, and 6 bases lay in between. The CDR3 runs 13 residues. The CDR3 protein is CASSLNSQETQYF. The CDR3, as DNA: TGTGCCAGCAGTTTAAACAGTCAAGAGACCCAGTACTTC.

V is TRBV11-3 and J is TRBJ2-3; D perhaps matches TRBD2 (5 bases). The CDR3 covers 17 residues. Germline CDR1 is SGHNT and CDR2 is YENEEA. V gave up 5 bases and J gave up 1 base, with 19 bases separating them. The CDR3 sequence: CASSATSLERGTDTQYF. CDR3 in DNA: TGTGCCAGCAGCGCCACCTCACTAGAGAGGGGCACAGATACGCAGTATTTT.

The chain has TRBV6-6 and TRBJ1-1, with D hard to call. Germline V gene data show CDR1 as MNHNY and CDR2 as SVGAGI (reference sequence). Trimming cost V 4 bases and J 0 bases, with 6 bases left between them. The CDR3 runs to 13 residues. Here the CDR3 DNA reads TGTGCCAGCAGTTCGACTGTGAACACTGAAGCTTTCTTT. Its translation: CASSSTVNTEAFF.

The chain uses TRBV7-2 and TRBJ2-2; D is unclear. The CDR3 sequence is 13 residues long. The germline V gene encodes CDR1 SGHTA and CDR2 FQGNSA. The V end lost 1 base, the J end lost 6 bases, and 6 bases lay between the germline ends. The CDR3 DNA reads TGTGCCAGCAGCTTAGAACTACCCGGGGAGCTGTTTTTT. Translated, it gives CASSLELPGELFF.

The chain couples TRBV2 to TRBJ1-2; the D is unclear. Per the germline V gene, CDR1 is SNHLY and CDR2 is FYNNEI. The CDR3 runs to 12 residues. Trimming took 4 bases from V and 8 from J, leaving 11 bases between them. CDR3 protein: CASSGETKGYTF. The DNA for the CDR3 is TGTGCCAGCAGTGGGGAGACAAAAGGCTACACCTTC.

This sequence joins TRBV9 and TRBJ2-3; 7 nucleotides agree with TRBD2. Trimming took 2 bases from V and 0 from J; bases not matched to a gene: 6. The CDR3 length is 16 residues. CDR1 SGDLS and CDR2 YYNGEE come from the germline V gene. The CDR3 DNA follows: TGTGCCAGCAGCGTGACTAGCAAGACCAGCACAGATACGCAGTATTTT. It yields the protein CASSVTSKTSTDTQYF.

The rearrangement uses TRBV30 and TRBJ2-7, with TRBD1 identical over 9 bases. This CDR3 region has 13 residues. V dropped 2 bases and J dropped 6; count of bases not matched to a gene: 5. The V gene's germline CDR1 is GTSNPN and CDR2 SVGIG (reference sequence). CDR3 protein: CAWSSGTGTEQYF. The CDR3 coding sequence is TGTGCCTGGAGTTCCGGGACAGGGACCGAGCAGTACTTC.

V and J are TRBV29-1 and TRBJ2-3; 8 nucleotides match TRBD1. The CDR3 has 13 residues. Germline V CDR1 and CDR2: SQVTM, ANQGSEA. V shed 7 bases, J shed 1 base, and the junction held 4 bases outside the gene matches. The CDR3 nucleotides read TGCAGCGCTGGGGGACAGGGCACAGATACGCAGTATTTT. Its translation: CSAGGQGTDTQYF.

The genes are TRBV29-1 and TRBJ1-1; TRBD1 agrees at 8 bases. Trimming cost V 5 bases and J 4 bases; bases outside gene matches: 12. CDR1 is SQVTM, CDR2 ANQGSEA, per germline. The CDR3 covers 15 residues. The CDR3 loop reads CSVNSFQGAGTEAFF. The CDR3, as DNA: TGCAGCGTTAACTCCTTCCAGGGGGCGGGCACTGAAGCTTTCTTT.

The rearrangement uses TRBV18 and TRBJ2-3, with 8 bases matching TRBD2. Germline CDR1 reads KGHSH; CDR2 reads LQKENI. CDR3 length: 17 residues. Trimming at V came to 0 bases and at J to 6 bases, leaving 11 bases not matched to a gene. The CDR3 protein is CASSPPVGGADPDTQYF. The CDR3 coding sequence is TGTGCCAGCTCACCACCGGTCGGGGGGGCGGACCCCGATACGCAGTATTTT.

This rearrangement joins TRBV7-2 to TRBJ2-2; D is uncertain. This CDR3 region has 15 residues. Germline V gives CDR1 SGHTA, CDR2 FQGNSA. V was trimmed by 4 bases and J by 3 bases, leaving 12 bases between them. DNA for the CDR3: TGTGCCAGCAGCTCTGTTAGGAGCTACACCGGGGAGCTGTTTTTT. Its translation is CASSSVRSYTGELFF. The complete variable domain, with remaining parts taken from reference TRBV7-2 and TRBJ2-2, reads GAGVSQSPSNKVTEKGKDVELRCDPISGHTALYWYRQSLGQGLEFLIYFQGNSAPDKSGLPSDRFSAERTGGSVSTLTIQRTQQEDSAVYLCASSSVRSYTGELFFGEGSRLTVL.

This chain joins TRBV6-1 and TRBJ1-6, with unresolved D. The CDR3 consists of 13 residues. Per germline, CDR1 MNHNS and CDR2 SASEGT. Deletions cut 0 bases from V and 10 bases from J, with 7 bases between. The CDR3 here is CASSEAERSPLHF. The CDR3 DNA follows: TGTGCCAGCAGTGAAGCAGAGCGCTCACCCCTCCACTTT.

The rearrangement uses TRBV6-6 and TRBJ1-5; 10 nucleotides line up with TRBD1. Trimming cost V 2 bases and J 0 bases; bases outside gene matches: 1. The CDR3 is 16 residues long. Germline V gene sequence: CDR1 MNHNY, CDR2 SVGAGI (reference sequence). The DNA of the CDR3 is TGTGCCAGCAGTTACGACAGGGGGCTTAGCAATCAGCCCCAGCATTTT. The encoded protein is CASSYDRGLSNQPQHF.

The V call is TRBV29-1, the J call TRBJ2-5; TRBD1 or TRBD2 may be the D gene (5 bases each). Trimming took 2 bases from V and 4 from J, leaving 11 bases between them. CDR3 length: 13 amino acids. Per the germline V gene, CDR1 is SQVTM and CDR2 is ANQGSEA. The DNA of the CDR3 is TGCAGCGTTGAACACGGGGCTGCAGAGACCCAGTACTTC. This gives the protein CSVEHGAAETQYF.

This chain connects TRBV7-6 to TRBJ1-5; TRBD1 agrees at 8 bases. Trimming took 5 bases from V and 4 from J; bases not matched to a gene: 16. Germline CDR1 is SGHVS and CDR2 is FNYEAQ. CDR3 size: 18 residues. CDR3 nucleotides: TGTGCCAGCAGCCCGGCCCCCGGGACAGGCTTCACAAATCAGCCCCAGCATTTT. This encodes CASSPAPGTGFTNQPQHF.

The rearrangement joins TRBV24-1 to TRBJ2-5, with 10 nucleotides matching TRBD2. V gave up 4 bases and J gave up 5 bases; unmatched junction bases: 6. From germline, CDR1 is KGHDR and CDR2 SFDVKD. The CDR3 runs to 15 residues. DNA for the CDR3: TGTGCCACCAGTGACGGTAGCGGGGGGTGGGAGACCCAGTACTTC. This sequence encodes CATSDGSGGWETQYF.

The rearrangement links TRBV20-1 to TRBJ1-1; D call uncertain. Trimming cost V 6 bases and J 11 bases, with 16 bases left between them. The CDR3 totals 11 residues. CDR1 and CDR2 from the germline V gene are DFQATT and SNEGSKA (reference sequence). The CDR3 protein is CSAGREGEAFF. The CDR3 coding sequence is TGCAGTGCCGGGAGGGAAGGCGAGGCTTTCTTT.

V usage is TRBV5-1 and J usage is TRBJ2-7, with 10 nucleotides matching TRBD1. V lost 0 bases and J lost 11; bases outside the gene matches: 8. The CDR3 has 14 residues. In germline, CDR1 is SGHRS, CDR2 YFSETQ. CDR3 bases: TGCGCCAGCAGCTTGGGGGACAGGGGTCGCCACGAGTACTTC. It yields the protein CASSLGDRGRHEYF.

The rearrangement uses TRBV25-1 and TRBJ2-2; possible D gene TRBD2, 6 bases. CDR3 length equals 14 residues. The ends were cut back, 7 bases at V and 3 bases at J, with 12 bases in the middle. Germline CDR1 reads MGHDK; CDR2 reads SYGVNS. The CDR3 DNA follows: TGTGCCAGCACTCCGTGGGGGGACACCGGGGAGCTGTTTTTT. As protein: CASTPWGDTGELFF.

This clone was detected a few times. V is TRBV7-8 and J is TRBJ1-5; D perhaps matches TRBD1 (5 bases). With 4 bases removed from V and 8 bases from J, the gap between germline ends came to 12 bases. The germline V gene encodes CDR1 SGHVS and CDR2 FQNEAQ. This CDR3 region has 13 residues. CDR3 sequence reads: CASSYGGSEPQHF. The CDR3 bases are TGTGCCAGCAGCTACGGGGGGTCGGAGCCCCAGCATTTT.

The chain recombines TRBV25-1 with TRBJ2-3; 7 nucleotides align to TRBD1. The CDR3 contains 18 residues. CDR1 is MGHDK and CDR2 is SYGVNS in the germline V gene. The V segment lost 5 bases and the J segment 0 bases; nucleotides outside the gene matches: 14. The CDR3 DNA is TGTGCCAGCAGTCCTACCCCTGGCAGGGGGTTTAGCACAGATACGCAGTATTTT. It codes for CASSPTPGRGFSTDTQYF.

This chain uses TRBV6-1 with TRBJ2-6; D unclear. V gave up 0 bases and J gave up 1 base, with 7 bases separating them. Germline loops: CDR1 MNHNS, CDR2 SASEGT. The CDR3 contains 16 residues. The CDR3 sequence: CASSEAPGSGANVLTF. The CDR3 coding sequence is TGTGCCAGCAGTGAAGCGCCAGGATCTGGGGCCAACGTCCTGACTTTC.

The genes are TRBV21-1 and TRBJ2-5; whether TRBD1, the table's D call, matches the DNA was not checked. TRBV21-1 is described as a pseudogene. The CDR3 has 14 residues. In DNA, the CDR3 is TGTGCCAGCAGCGCGTACAGGGACCAAGAGACCCAGTACTTC. Its protein product is CASSAYRDQETQYF.

V gene TRBV15 combines with J gene TRBJ2-7; 9 bases align to TRBD1. The CDR3 sequence is 16 residues long. Looked up from germline, CDR1 is LNHNV and CDR2 is YYDKDF (reference sequence). The J segment lost 0 bases and the V segment lost 5 bases, leaving 8 bases of the junction unmatched. The CDR3: CATSGGTGRGSYEQYF. CDR3 nucleotides: TGTGCCACCAGCGGCGGGACAGGGAGGGGCTCCTACGAGCAGTACTTC. Combining the CDR3 with reference TRBV15 and TRBJ2-7 gives the whole variable domain DAMVIQNPRYQVTQFGKPVTLSCSQTLNHNVMYWYQQKSSQAPKLLFHYYDKDFNNEADTPDNFQSRRPNTSFCFLDIRSPGLGDTAMYLCATSGGTGRGSYEQYFGPGTRLTVT.

V gene TRBV5-8 combines with J gene TRBJ1-1; TRBD1 aligns across 12 bases. Germline V gene sequence: CDR1 SGHTS, CDR2 YDEGEE. The CDR3 is made up of 18 amino acids. The V segment lost 1 base and the J segment 5 bases; nucleotides outside the gene matches: 12. In nucleotides, the CDR3 is TGTGCCAGCAGCTTGCAGCCCGGGACAGGGGGCTTGAGAACTGAAGCTTTCTTT. It codes for CASSLQPGTGGLRTEAFF.

The J gene is TRBJ2-7, the V gene TRBV25-1; D might be TRBD2 (5 bases). Trimming took off 6 bases at V and 0 bases at J, with 9 bases between the two ends. From germline, CDR1 is MGHDK and CDR2 SYGVNS. This CDR3 comprises 13 residues. The CDR3: CASRRESSYEQYF. The CDR3 DNA reads as TGTGCCAGCAGGAGGGAATCCTCCTACGAGCAGTACTTC.

The rearrangement joins TRBV9 to TRBJ2-7; tentatively, D is TRBD1 or TRBD2 (6 bases each). CDR3 length: 14 amino acids. Germline assignment: CDR1 SGDLS and CDR2 YYNGEE. Trimming removed 2 bases from V and 4 bases from J, with 13 bases in between. In DNA form, the CDR3 reads TGTGCCAGCAGCGTCTCCGGAGGGGGTTACGAGCAGTACTTC. As protein: CASSVSGGGYEQYF.

The chain couples TRBV19 to TRBJ1-2; no definite D call. CDR3 length: 13 residues. V was cut by 3 bases and J by 8 bases, with 13 bases left in between. Per the germline V gene, CDR1 is LNHDA and CDR2 is SQIVND (reference sequence). CDR3 region: CASSIGGRRGYTF. The DNA for the CDR3 is TGTGCCAGTAGTATCGGAGGCCGGCGGGGCTACACCTTC.

V is TRBV6-5 and J is TRBJ2-1, with D uncertain. There are 11 residues in the CDR3. Trimming shortened V by 8 bases and J by 7 bases, and 9 bases separated the two germline ends. Germline-derived CDR1 and CDR2 are MNHEY and SVGAGI. In DNA, the CDR3 is TGTGCCAGCGAAGGGTGGAATGAGCAGTTCTTC. As protein: CASEGWNEQFF.

This clone has only one observation. Here the CDR3 DNA reads TGCGCCAGCAGCTTGGCACAGGTGTCCTACAATGAGCAGTTCTTC. This gives the protein CASSLAQVSYNEQFF. The genes are TRBV5-1 and TRBJ2-1; tentative D call: TRBD1 (5 bases). This CDR3 contains 15 residues. V lost 0 bases and J 1 base, leaving 8 bases between the germline ends. The germline V gene encodes CDR1 SGHRS and CDR2 YFSETQ.

The CDR3 DNA reads TGTGCCAGTAGTATCCGGGGCTTGGACAGACACACTGAAGCTTTCTTT. This gives the protein CASSIRGLDRHTEAFF. This chain uses TRBV19 with TRBJ1-1; TRBD1 is a possible D gene (6 bases). This CDR3 region has 16 residues. Germline loops: CDR1 LNHDA, CDR2 SQIVND (reference sequence). Trimming stripped 3 bases from V and 3 bases from J, with 17 bases between.

The rearrangement uses TRBV3-1 (or the pseudogene TRBV3-2) and TRBJ1-1, with 7 bases lining up with TRBD1. There are 15 residues in the CDR3. V lost 1 base and J lost 0; bases outside the gene matches: 2. Germline CDR1 reads LGHDT; CDR2 reads YNNKEL (reference sequence). CDR3 bases: TGTGCCAGCAGCCAAGGGACAGGAATGAACACTGAAGCTTTCTTT. Its translation: CASSQGTGMNTEAFF.